This is a list of T cell receptor beta chains from one sample in a study of T cells in Graves' hyperthyroidism and ophthalmopathy. Each CDR3 protein gets one entry after TCRdb re-called the multiplex PCR reads with MiXCR. In the table there are under 500,000 distinct CDR3 sequences, 11% to 15% of which are singletons. Input material: blood. Receptors originate from a man between 50 and 59 years old with Graves' ophthalmopathy. Each CDR3 is given with its conserved first and last residue. D genes are given only for firm matches. Where a row states a size, it is once, few, many or the class of an expanded clone; other rows omit it.

many,TRBV6-1,TRBD1,TRBJ2-3,TGTGCCAGCAGTGATGGACAGGGGTTCACAGATACGCAGTATTTT,CASSDGQGFTDTQYF
.,TRBV20-1,.,TRBJ1-5,TGCAGTGCTAGTGTCGGCAGTAGCAATCAGCCCCAGCATTTT,CSASVGSSNQPQHF
.,TRBV15,.,TRBJ1-1,TGTGCCACCAGCAGAGTAGGCAGCCTGAACACTGAAGCTTTCTTT,CATSRVGSLNTEAFF
few,TRBV19,TRBD2,TRBJ2-2,TGTGCCAGTAGTGGCGGGAGTACTAGCGCGCGGGGTGGCGGGGAGCTGTTTTTT,CASSGGSTSARGGGELFF
few,TRBV18,.,TRBJ2-7,TGTGCCAGCTCACCAGGGCCCCCTCCCTCCTACGAGCAGTACTTC,CASSPGPPPSYEQYF
many,TRBV20-1,.,TRBJ2-5,TGCAGTGCTAAGGGCTATCAAGAGACCCAGTACTTC,CSAKGYQETQYF
.,TRBV25-1,.,TRBJ2-7,TGTGCCAGCAGTGAATCTGTAGATGAGCAGTACTTC,CASSESVDEQYF
.,TRBV7-9,.,TRBJ2-2,TGTGCCAGCAGCTTACTCCCCCGCACTAACACCGGGGAGCTGTTTTTT,CASSLLPRTNTGELFF
.,TRBV18,.,TRBJ2-7,TGTGCCAGCTCACCACTGGCAGGGGGGTTATCCTACGAGCAGTACTTC,CASSPLAGGLSYEQYF
many,TRBV30,.,TRBJ1-2,TGTGCCTGGAGTCACGGACAGCACTATGGCTACACCTTC,CAWSHGQHYGYTF
many,TRBV7-2,TRBD2,TRBJ2-7,TGTGCCAGCAGCTGGAGGACTAGCGGGGGGAGCGAGCAGTACTTC,CASSWRTSGGSEQYF
.,TRBV28,.,TRBJ2-1,TGTGCCAGCAGAGGTCAGGGAGACTCCTACAATGAGCAGTTCTTC,CASRGQGDSYNEQFF
many,TRBV3-1,TRBD2,TRBJ2-2,TGTGCCAGCAGCCCCAGCGGGGCCGGGGAGCTGTTTTTT,CASSPSGAGELFF
.,TRBV20-1,.,TRBJ1-6,TGCAGTGCTGGACAATCCAATTCACCCCTCCACTTT,CSAGQSNSPLHF
few,TRBV6-2/TRBV6-3,.,TRBJ2-7,TGTGCCAGCAGAAACCCAGGTGGCGGGGCCGAGCAGTACTTC,CASRNPGGGAEQYF
few,TRBV10-1,.,TRBJ2-2,TGCGCCAGCAGTGTGGGAGCAATGAACACCGGGGAGCTGTTTTTT,CASSVGAMNTGELFF
many,TRBV11-2,.,TRBJ2-7,TGTGCCAGCAGCTCGCGAATCCAGGCCTACGAGCAGTACTTC,CASSSRIQAYEQYF
few,TRBV24-1,TRBD1,TRBJ1-2,TGTGCCACCAGTGCCGGGACAGGGATATATGGCTACACCTTC,CATSAGTGIYGYTF
many,TRBV28,.,TRBJ2-5,TGTGCCAGCAGTTCCAACGGACAGAAATACCAAGAGACCCAGTACTTC,CASSSNGQKYQETQYF
many,TRBV18,.,TRBJ2-1,TGTGCCAGCTCACCCACCACCGGCCCTAATGGTGAGCAGTTCTTC,CASSPTTGPNGEQFF
few,TRBV4-1,TRBD2,TRBJ2-7,TGCGCCAGCAGCCCTGAGCGGGAGGGGGGCGAGCAGTACTTC,CASSPEREGGEQYF
.,TRBV28,.,TRBJ2-7,TGTGCCAGCAGTTTAAGTGGGCCGGGGGACGAGCAGTACTTC,CASSLSGPGDEQYF
many,TRBV5-1,.,TRBJ1-6,TGCGCCAGCAGCCTAACACAGGGATCACCCCTCCACTTT,CASSLTQGSPLHF
.,TRBV6-1,TRBD2,TRBJ2-7,TGTGCCGTAGCGGGAGTCAATTTTGACGAGCAGTACTTC,CAVAGVNFDEQYF
.,TRBV6-5,TRBD1,TRBJ1-2,TGTGCCAGCAGTTACGCCACCGGGACAGGTTCAGCTAACTATGGCTACACCTTC,CASSYATGTGSANYGYTF
many,TRBV20-1,.,TRBJ2-4,TGCAGTGCTAGCGGCGCCTACCCGAAAAACATTCAGTACTTC,CSASGAYPKNIQYF
many,TRBV3-1,.,TRBJ1-4,TGTGCCAGCAGCCAAACATCGCGCGGACAGTTCAATGAAAAACTGTTTTTT,CASSQTSRGQFNEKLFF
.,TRBV5-1,.,TRBJ2-3,TGCGCCAGCAGCTTGAGGCGGAGCCTCGATACGCAGTATTTT,CASSLRRSLDTQYF
many,TRBV20-1,.,TRBJ2-1,TGCAGTGCTAGAGTGCGGGATCGGAATGAGCAGTTCTTC,CSARVRDRNEQFF
many,TRBV27,TRBD2,TRBJ2-7,TGTGCCAGCAGCCGGATAGCGGGAGGGTCCTACGAGCAGTACTTC,CASSRIAGGSYEQYF
.,TRBV19,.,TRBJ1-5,TGTGCCAGTAACAAGCCAGGGGATGATATCAATCAGCCCCAGCATTTT,CASNKPGDDINQPQHF
few,TRBV20-1,.,TRBJ2-3,TGCATCCCCGCCCACGAGCTGGATACGCAGTATTTT,CIPAHELDTQYF
many,TRBV7-6,.,TRBJ2-3,TGTGCCAGCAGCTTAGACGTGAGGCTAGTCCCAGATACGCAGTATTTT,CASSLDVRLVPDTQYF
few,TRBV6-1,TRBD1,TRBJ1-3,TGTGCCAGCAGTCGAAAGGGACAGGGCTTCTCTGGAAACACCATATATTTT,CASSRKGQGFSGNTIYF
.,TRBV10-1,TRBD2,TRBJ2-1,TGCGCCAGCAGTGAAGCTAGCGGAGATTACAATGAGCAGTTCTTC,CASSEASGDYNEQFF
many,TRBV3-1,TRBD2,TRBJ2-1,TGTGCCAGCAGCGTTATACCCGGGAGGAACGAGCAGTTCTTC,CASSVIPGRNEQFF
many,TRBV2,TRBD1,TRBJ2-3,TGTGCCAGCGGGGGACGCGACAGGGGGAGGACAGATACGCAGTATTTT,CASGGRDRGRTDTQYF
many,TRBV12-3/TRBV12-4,.,TRBJ1-1,TGTGCCGCCCGACACAACACTGAAGCTTTCTTT,CAARHNTEAFF
many,TRBV7-9,.,TRBJ2-1,TGTGCCAGCAGCTTAGACCACTCCTACAATGAGCAGTTCTTC,CASSLDHSYNEQFF
many,TRBV30,.,TRBJ2-3,TGTGCCTGGAGCCGCGGGGTGGGACAGCGCACAGATACGCAGTATTTT,CAWSRGVGQRTDTQYF
many,TRBV20-1,.,TRBJ2-7,TGCAGTGCTAGTCAGGCGGAGAGTTACGAGCAGTACTTC,CSASQAESYEQYF
many,TRBV11-1,TRBD1,TRBJ2-7,TGTGCCAGCAGTTCCGGGACAGGGGGCGGTGGATCCCCCTACGAGCAGTACTTC,CASSSGTGGGGSPYEQYF
many,TRBV5-1,TRBD2,TRBJ2-1,TGCGCCAGCAGCCCCGGACTAGCGGGAGCCCTTGAGCAGTTCTTC,CASSPGLAGALEQFF
many,TRBV3-1,TRBD1,TRBJ2-7,TGTGCCAGCAGCCAAGAGGGGCAGGGGGCGCCTGAGCAGTACTTC,CASSQEGQGAPEQYF
many,TRBV12-3/TRBV12-4,.,TRBJ1-2,TGTGCCAGCAGCCCACCAAGTCGGAACTATGGCTACACCTTC,CASSPPSRNYGYTF
.,TRBV3-1,.,TRBJ1-5,TGTGCCAGCAGCTTAGTCGACGGATACAATCAGCCCCAGCATTTT,CASSLVDGYNQPQHF
many,TRBV28,.,TRBJ2-3,TGTGCCAGCAGTCCCTTTGTCAGGGCGACAGATACGCAGTATTTT,CASSPFVRATDTQYF
many,TRBV7-2,TRBD2,TRBJ2-3,TGTGCCAGCAAGAGCGGGAGTACAGATACGCAGTATTTT,CASKSGSTDTQYF
.,TRBV16,TRBD1,TRBJ2-7,TGTGCCAGCAGCCAAACACAGCCCGGGACAGGCTACGAGCAGTACTTC,CASSQTQPGTGYEQYF
few,TRBV12-3/TRBV12-4,.,TRBJ1-5,TGTGCCAGCAGTTACCCAGCGTTGAGGACCTATCAGCCCCAGCATTTT,CASSYPALRTYQPQHF
.,TRBV19,.,TRBJ1-5,TGTGCCAGTAGTATAGTTGGCAAGGACGGTAGCAATCAGCCCCAGCATTTT,CASSIVGKDGSNQPQHF
.,TRBV11-3,.,TRBJ2-1,TGTGCCAGCAGCTTAGATCCGGCATACAATGAGCAGTTCTTC,CASSLDPAYNEQFF
many,TRBV20-1,.,TRBJ2-1,TGCAGTGCTAGAGATATACTAGTATCCCACAATGAGCAGTTCTTC,CSARDILVSHNEQFF